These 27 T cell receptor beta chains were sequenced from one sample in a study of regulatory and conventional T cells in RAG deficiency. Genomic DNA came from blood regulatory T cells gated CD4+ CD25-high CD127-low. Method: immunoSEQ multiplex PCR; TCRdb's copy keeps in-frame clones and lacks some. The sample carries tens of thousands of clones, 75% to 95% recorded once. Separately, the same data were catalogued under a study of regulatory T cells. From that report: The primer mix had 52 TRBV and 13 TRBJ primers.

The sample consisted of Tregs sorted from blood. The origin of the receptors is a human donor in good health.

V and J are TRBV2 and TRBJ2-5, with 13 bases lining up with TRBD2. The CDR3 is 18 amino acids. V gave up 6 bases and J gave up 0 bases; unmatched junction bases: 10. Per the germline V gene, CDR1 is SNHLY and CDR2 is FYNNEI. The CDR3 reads CASRITGTSGVNQETQYF. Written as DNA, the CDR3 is TGTGCCAGCAGAATCACCGGGACTAGCGGGGTAAACCAAGAGACCCAGTACTTC.

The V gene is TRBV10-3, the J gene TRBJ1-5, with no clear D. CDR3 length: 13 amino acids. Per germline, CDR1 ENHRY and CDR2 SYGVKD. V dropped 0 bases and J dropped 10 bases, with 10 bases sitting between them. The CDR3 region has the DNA TGTGCCATCAGTGAGTCCGCGGCGGGACCCCAGCATTTT. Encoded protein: CAISESAAGPQHF.

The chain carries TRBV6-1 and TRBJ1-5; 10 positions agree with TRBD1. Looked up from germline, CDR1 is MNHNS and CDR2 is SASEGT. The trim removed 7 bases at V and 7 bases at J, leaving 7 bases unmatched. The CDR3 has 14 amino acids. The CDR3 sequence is CASIDRGQQQPQHF. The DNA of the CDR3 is TGTGCCAGCATTGACAGGGGGCAGCAGCAGCCCCAGCATTTT.

Here the CDR3 reads CAWSAQSYEQYF. DNA for the CDR3: TGTGCCTGGAGTGCACAATCCTACGAGCAGTACTTC. The chain combines TRBV30 with TRBJ2-7; D ambiguous. Germline loops: CDR1 GTSNPN, CDR2 SVGIG (reference sequence). The ends were cut back, 1 base at V and 1 base at J, with 5 bases in the middle. The CDR3 contains 12 residues.

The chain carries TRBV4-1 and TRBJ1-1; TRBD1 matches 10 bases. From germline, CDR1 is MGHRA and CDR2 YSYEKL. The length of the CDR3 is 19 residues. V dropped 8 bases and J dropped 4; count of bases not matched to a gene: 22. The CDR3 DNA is TGCGCCAGCTCAGCCCAACCCAGGGACAGGGGTGTCCGCGGCACTGAAGCTTTCTTT. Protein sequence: CASSAQPRDRGVRGTEAFF.

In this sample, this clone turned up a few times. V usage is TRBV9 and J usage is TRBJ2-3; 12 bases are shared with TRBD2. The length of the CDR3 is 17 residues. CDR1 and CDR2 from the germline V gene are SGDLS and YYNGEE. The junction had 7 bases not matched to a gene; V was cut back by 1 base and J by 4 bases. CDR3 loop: CASSVQASGGAADTQYF. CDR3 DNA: TGTGCCAGCAGCGTACAGGCTAGCGGGGGGGCCGCAGATACGCAGTATTTT.

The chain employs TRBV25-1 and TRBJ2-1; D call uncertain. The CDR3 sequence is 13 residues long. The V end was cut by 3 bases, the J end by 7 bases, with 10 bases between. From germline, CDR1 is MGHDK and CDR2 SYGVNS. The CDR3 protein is CASSESSWNEQFF. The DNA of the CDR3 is TGTGCCAGCAGTGAGAGTTCCTGGAATGAGCAGTTCTTC. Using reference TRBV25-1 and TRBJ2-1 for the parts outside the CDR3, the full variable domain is EADIYQTPRYLVIGTGKKITLECSQTMGHDKMYWYQQDPGMELHLIHYSYGVNSTEKGDLSSESTVSRIRTEHFPLTLESARPSHTSQYLCASSESSWNEQFFGPGTRLTVL.

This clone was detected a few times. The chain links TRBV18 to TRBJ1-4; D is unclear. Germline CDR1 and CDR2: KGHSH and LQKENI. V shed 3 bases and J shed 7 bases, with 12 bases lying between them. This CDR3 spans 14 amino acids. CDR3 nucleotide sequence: TGTGCCAGCTCACCCCTAGGGCCAAGTGAAAAACTGTTTTTT. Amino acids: CASSPLGPSEKLFF.

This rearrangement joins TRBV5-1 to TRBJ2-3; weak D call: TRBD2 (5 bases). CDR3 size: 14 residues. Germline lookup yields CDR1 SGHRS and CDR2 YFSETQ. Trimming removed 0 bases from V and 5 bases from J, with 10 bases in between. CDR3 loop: CASSLALGQDTQYF. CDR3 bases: TGCGCCAGCAGCTTGGCACTAGGGCAAGATACGCAGTATTTT.

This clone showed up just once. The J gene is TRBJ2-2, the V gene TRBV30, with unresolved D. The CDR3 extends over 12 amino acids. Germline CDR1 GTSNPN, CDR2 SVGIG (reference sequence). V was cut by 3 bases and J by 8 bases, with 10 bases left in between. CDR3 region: CAWSRRGGELFF. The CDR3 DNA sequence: TGTGCCTGGAGCCGCCGAGGAGGGGAGCTGTTTTTT.

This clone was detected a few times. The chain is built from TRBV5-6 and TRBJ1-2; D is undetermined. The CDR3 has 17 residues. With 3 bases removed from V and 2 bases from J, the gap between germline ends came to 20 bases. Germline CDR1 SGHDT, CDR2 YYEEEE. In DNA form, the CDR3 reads TGTGCCAGCAGCTCGATCGTGTTCCGGGGAACCAACTATGGCTACACCTTC. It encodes CASSSIVFRGTNYGYTF.

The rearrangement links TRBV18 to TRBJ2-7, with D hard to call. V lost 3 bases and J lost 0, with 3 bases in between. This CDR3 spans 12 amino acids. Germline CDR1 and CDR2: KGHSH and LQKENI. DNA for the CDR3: TGTGCCAGCTCACCCCTCTCCTACGAGCAGTACTTC. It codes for CASSPLSYEQYF.

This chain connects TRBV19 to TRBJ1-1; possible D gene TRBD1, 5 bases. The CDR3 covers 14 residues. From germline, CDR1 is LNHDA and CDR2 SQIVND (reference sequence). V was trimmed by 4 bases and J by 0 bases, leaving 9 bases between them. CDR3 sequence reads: CASSTQGLNTEAFF. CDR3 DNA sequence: TGTGCCAGTAGTACGCAGGGCTTGAACACTGAAGCTTTCTTT.

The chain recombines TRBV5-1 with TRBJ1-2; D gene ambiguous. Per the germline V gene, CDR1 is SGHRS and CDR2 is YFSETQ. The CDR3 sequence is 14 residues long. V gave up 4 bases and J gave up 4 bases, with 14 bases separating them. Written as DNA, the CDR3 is TGCGCCAGCAGCCTGGGTGGCTTCGGCTATGGCTACACCTTC. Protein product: CASSLGGFGYGYTF.

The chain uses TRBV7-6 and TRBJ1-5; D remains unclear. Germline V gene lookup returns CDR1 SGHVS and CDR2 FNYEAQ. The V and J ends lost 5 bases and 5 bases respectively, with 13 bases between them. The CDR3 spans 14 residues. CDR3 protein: CASSLGPNDQPQHF. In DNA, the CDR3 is TGTGCCAGCAGCCTCGGGCCGAATGATCAGCCCCAGCATTTT. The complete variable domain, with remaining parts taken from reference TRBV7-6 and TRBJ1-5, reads GAGVSQSPRYKVTKRGQDVALRCDPISGHVSLYWYRQALGQGPEFLTYFNYEAQQDKSGLPNDRFSAERPEGSISTLTIQRTEQRDSAMYRCASSLGPNDQPQHFGDGTRLSIL.

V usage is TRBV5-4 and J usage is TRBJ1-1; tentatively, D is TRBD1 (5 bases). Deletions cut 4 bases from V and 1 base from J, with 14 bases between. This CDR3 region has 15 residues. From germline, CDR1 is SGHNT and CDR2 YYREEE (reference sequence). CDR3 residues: CASSAPQGRNTEAFF. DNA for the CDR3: TGTGCCAGCAGCGCGCCCCAGGGACGGAACACTGAAGCTTTCTTT.

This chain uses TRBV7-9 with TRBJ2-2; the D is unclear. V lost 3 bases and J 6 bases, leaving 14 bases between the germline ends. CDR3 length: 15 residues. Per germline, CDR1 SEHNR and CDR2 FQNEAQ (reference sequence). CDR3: CASSFAGFLAGELFF. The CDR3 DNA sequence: TGTGCCAGCAGCTTTGCCGGGTTCCTTGCCGGGGAGCTGTTTTTT.

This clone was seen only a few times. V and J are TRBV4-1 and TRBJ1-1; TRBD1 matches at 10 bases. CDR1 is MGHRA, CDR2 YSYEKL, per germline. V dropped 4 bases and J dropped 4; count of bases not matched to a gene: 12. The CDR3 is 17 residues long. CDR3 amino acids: CASSRPTGGAPSTEAFF. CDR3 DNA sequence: TGCGCCAGCAGCCGCCCGACAGGGGGCGCCCCATCCACTGAAGCTTTCTTT.

In DNA form, the CDR3 reads TGTGCCAGCAGACAGGGCAATCAGCCCCAGCATTTT. It specifies CASRQGNQPQHF. This chain uses TRBV6-5 with TRBJ1-5, with D perhaps matching TRBD1 (5 bases). This CDR3 spans 12 amino acids. The ends were cut back, 6 bases at V and 2 bases at J, with 5 bases in the middle. Per germline, CDR1 MNHEY and CDR2 SVGAGI.

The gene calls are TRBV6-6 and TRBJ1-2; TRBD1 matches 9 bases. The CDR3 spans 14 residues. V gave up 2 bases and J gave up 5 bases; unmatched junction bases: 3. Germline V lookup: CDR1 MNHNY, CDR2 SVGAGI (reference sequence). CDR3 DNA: TGTGCCAGCAGTTACCGGGACAGGGTTTATGGCTACACCTTC. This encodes CASSYRDRVYGYTF.

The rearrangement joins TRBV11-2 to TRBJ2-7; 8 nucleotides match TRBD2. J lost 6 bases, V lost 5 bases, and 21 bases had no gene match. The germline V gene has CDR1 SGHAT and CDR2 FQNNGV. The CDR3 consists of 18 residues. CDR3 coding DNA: TGTGCCAGCAGCCGCGACCAACAGGGTCACGGGGGGGTTGCCGAGCAGTACTTC. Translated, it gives CASSRDQQGHGGVAEQYF.

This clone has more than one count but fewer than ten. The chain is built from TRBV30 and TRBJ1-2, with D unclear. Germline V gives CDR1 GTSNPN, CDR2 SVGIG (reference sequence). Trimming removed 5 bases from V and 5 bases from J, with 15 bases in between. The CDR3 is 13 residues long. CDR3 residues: CAWGPQVFYGYTF. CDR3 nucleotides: TGTGCCTGGGGACCCCAGGTTTTTTATGGCTACACCTTC.

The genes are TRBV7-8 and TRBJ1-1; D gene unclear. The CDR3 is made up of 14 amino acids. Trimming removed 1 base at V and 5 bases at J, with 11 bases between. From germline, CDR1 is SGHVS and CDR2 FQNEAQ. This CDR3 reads CASSLVPGETEAFF. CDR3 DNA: TGTGCCAGCAGCTTAGTTCCGGGTGAGACTGAAGCTTTCTTT.

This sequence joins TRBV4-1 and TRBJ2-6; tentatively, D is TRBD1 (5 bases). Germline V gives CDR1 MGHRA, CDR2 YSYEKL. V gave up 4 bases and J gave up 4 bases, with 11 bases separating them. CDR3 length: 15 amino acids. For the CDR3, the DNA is TGCGCCAGCAGCCCCCAGGGCTACGGGGCCAACGTCCTGACTTTC. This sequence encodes CASSPQGYGANVLTF.

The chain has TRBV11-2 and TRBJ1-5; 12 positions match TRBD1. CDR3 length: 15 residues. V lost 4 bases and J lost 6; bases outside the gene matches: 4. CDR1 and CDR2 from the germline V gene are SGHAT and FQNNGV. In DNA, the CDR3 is TGTGCCAGCAGCTCGGGACAGGGGGCAGGTCAGCCCCAGCATTTT. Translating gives CASSSGQGAGQPQHF.

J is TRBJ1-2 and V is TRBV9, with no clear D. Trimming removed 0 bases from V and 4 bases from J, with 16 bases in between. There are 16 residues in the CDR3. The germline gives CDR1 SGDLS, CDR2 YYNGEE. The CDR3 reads CASSVGYSGTAYGYTF. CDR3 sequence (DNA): TGTGCCAGCAGCGTAGGGTATAGCGGAACAGCCTATGGCTACACCTTC.

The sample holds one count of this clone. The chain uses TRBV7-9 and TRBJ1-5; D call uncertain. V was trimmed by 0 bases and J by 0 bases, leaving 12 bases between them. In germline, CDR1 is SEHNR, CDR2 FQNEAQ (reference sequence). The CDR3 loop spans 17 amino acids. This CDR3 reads CASSLALGSYSNQPQHF. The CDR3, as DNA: TGTGCCAGCAGCTTAGCCTTAGGCAGTTATAGCAATCAGCCCCAGCATTTT.